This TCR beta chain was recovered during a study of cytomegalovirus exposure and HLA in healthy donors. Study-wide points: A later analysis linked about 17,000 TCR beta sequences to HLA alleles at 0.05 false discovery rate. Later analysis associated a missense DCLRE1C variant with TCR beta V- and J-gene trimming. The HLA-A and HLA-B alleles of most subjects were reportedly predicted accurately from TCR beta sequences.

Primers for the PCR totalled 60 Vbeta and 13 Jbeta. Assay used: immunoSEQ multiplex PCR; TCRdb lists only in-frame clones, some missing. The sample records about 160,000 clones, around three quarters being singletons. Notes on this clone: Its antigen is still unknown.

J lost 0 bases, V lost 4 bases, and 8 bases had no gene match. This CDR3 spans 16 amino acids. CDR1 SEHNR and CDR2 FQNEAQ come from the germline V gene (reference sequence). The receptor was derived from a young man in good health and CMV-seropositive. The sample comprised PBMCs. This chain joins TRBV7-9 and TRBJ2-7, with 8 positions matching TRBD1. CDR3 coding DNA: TGTGCCAGCAGCTCCAACCGGGACAGGCGCTCCTACGAGCAGTACTTC. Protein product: CASSSNRDRRSYEQYF. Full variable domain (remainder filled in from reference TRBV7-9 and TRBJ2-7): DTGVSQNPRHKITKRGQNVTFRCDPISEHNRLYWYRQTLGQGPEFLTYFQNEAQLEKSRLLSDRFSAERPKGSFSTLEIQRTEQGDSAMYLCASSSNRDRRSYEQYFGPGTRLTVT.